The rows below give T cell receptor beta chains drawn from one sample of a study of T cells in Graves' hyperthyroidism and ophthalmopathy. TCRdb re-analysed the multiplex PCR reads in MiXCR, keeping a single row per CDR3 protein. The sample holds more than 450,000 distinct CDR3 sequences, 14% seen once. Material: blood. The receptors derive from a woman aged 40 to 50 with Graves' hyperthyroidism. The CDR3 runs from the conserved cysteine through the conserved F or W. The order of the fields is V gene, D gene, J gene, clone size, CDR3 protein, CDR3 DNA. The D gene is left open where the match is weak. A row's size may be missing; if present it is once, few, many or a size class.

v_gene: TRBV11-2
d_gene: -
j_gene: TRBJ2-7
abundance: -
CDR3aa: CASSLNNPFSYEQYF
CDR3nt: TGTGCCAGCAGCCTAAATAACCCCTTCTCCTACGAGCAGTACTTC

v_gene: TRBV7-9
d_gene: TRBD2
j_gene: TRBJ2-7
abundance: -
CDR3aa: CASSPQGLASAEQYF
CDR3nt: TGTGCCAGCAGCCCCCAAGGACTAGCTAGCGCCGAGCAGTACTTC

v_gene: TRBV5-6
d_gene: -
j_gene: TRBJ2-5
abundance: -
CDR3aa: CASSLQLDWETQYF
CDR3nt: TGTGCCAGCAGCTTGCAACTAGACTGGGAGACCCAGTACTTC

v_gene: TRBV7-9
d_gene: -
j_gene: TRBJ1-1
abundance: many
CDR3aa: CASSLSEVRAFF
CDR3nt: TGTGCCAGCAGCTTATCGGAGGTGAGGGCTTTCTTT

v_gene: TRBV5-1
d_gene: TRBD1
j_gene: TRBJ1-1
abundance: -
CDR3aa: CASSPEPTGTTEAFF
CDR3nt: TGCGCCAGCAGCCCTGAACCGACAGGGACCACTGAAGCTTTCTTT

v_gene: TRBV30
d_gene: -
j_gene: TRBJ2-7
abundance: -
CDR3aa: CAWSSQGYYEQYF
CDR3nt: TGTGCCTGGAGTTCCCAGGGGTATTACGAGCAGTACTTC

v_gene: TRBV20-1
d_gene: TRBD1
j_gene: TRBJ1-1
abundance: many
CDR3aa: CSARAAGGAMNTEAFF
CDR3nt: TGCAGTGCTAGAGCGGCAGGGGGGGCTATGAACACTGAAGCTTTCTTT

v_gene: TRBV5-6
d_gene: -
j_gene: TRBJ1-2
abundance: few
CDR3aa: CASSLGLDYGYTF
CDR3nt: TGTGCCAGCAGCTTGGGGTTAGACTATGGCTACACCTTC

v_gene: TRBV6-2/TRBV6-3
d_gene: TRBD2
j_gene: TRBJ2-7
abundance: -
CDR3aa: CASSYGLAGGNEQYF
CDR3nt: TGTGCCAGCAGTTACGGTCTAGCGGGAGGTAACGAGCAGTACTTC

v_gene: TRBV5-1
d_gene: -
j_gene: TRBJ2-2
abundance: many
CDR3aa: CASSLVSANTGELFF
CDR3nt: TGCGCCAGCAGCTTGGTCAGCGCGAACACCGGGGAGCTGTTTTTT

v_gene: TRBV20-1
d_gene: TRBD1
j_gene: TRBJ2-4
abundance: few
CDR3aa: CSARDNHRGLNIQYF
CDR3nt: TGCAGTGCTAGAGATAATCACAGGGGGCTTAACATTCAGTACTTC

v_gene: TRBV5-1
d_gene: -
j_gene: TRBJ1-5
abundance: -
CDR3aa: CASSLGGMSNQPQHF
CDR3nt: TGCGCCAGCAGCTTGGGAGGGATGAGCAATCAGCCCCAGCATTTT

v_gene: TRBV20-1
d_gene: -
j_gene: TRBJ2-5
abundance: -
CDR3aa: CSASRGELEETQYF
CDR3nt: TGCAGTGCTAGTAGGGGGGAATTGGAAGAGACCCAGTACTTC

v_gene: TRBV11-2
d_gene: -
j_gene: TRBJ1-1
abundance: many
CDR3aa: CASSSMGVSTEAFF
CDR3nt: TGTGCCAGCAGCTCGATGGGGGTTTCCACTGAAGCTTTCTTT

v_gene: TRBV11-2
d_gene: TRBD2
j_gene: TRBJ2-3
abundance: many
CDR3aa: CASSLSSFWTSGIQASTDTQYF
CDR3nt: TGTGCCAGCAGCTTATCGTCTTTCTGGACTAGCGGGATCCAAGCTAGCACAGATACGCAGTATTTT

v_gene: TRBV9
d_gene: TRBD1
j_gene: TRBJ1-1
abundance: -
CDR3aa: CASSSRDRGRMVDTMNTEAFF
CDR3nt: TGTGCCAGCAGCTCCCGGGACAGGGGGAGAATGGTGGACACCATGAACACTGAAGCTTTCTTT

v_gene: TRBV5-1
d_gene: TRBD2
j_gene: TRBJ2-3
abundance: few
CDR3aa: CASSWGTSGSQDTQYF
CDR3nt: TGCGCCAGCAGCTGGGGGACTAGCGGGAGTCAAGATACGCAGTATTTT

v_gene: TRBV5-1
d_gene: -
j_gene: TRBJ2-3
abundance: few
CDR3aa: CASTTGQHTDTQYF
CDR3nt: TGCGCCAGCACCACCGGACAGCACACAGATACGCAGTATTTT

v_gene: TRBV6-5
d_gene: -
j_gene: TRBJ1-1
abundance: -
CDR3aa: CASSYGGARTEAFF
CDR3nt: TGTGCCAGCAGTTACGGCGGGGCCAGGACTGAAGCTTTCTTT

v_gene: TRBV20-1
d_gene: TRBD1
j_gene: TRBJ2-7
abundance: many
CDR3aa: CSANFLDRGSYEQYF
CDR3nt: TGCAGTGCTAACTTCCTGGACAGGGGTTCCTACGAGCAGTACTTC

v_gene: TRBV28
d_gene: TRBD2
j_gene: TRBJ2-3
abundance: many
CDR3aa: CASSLLAGGPDTQYF
CDR3nt: TGTGCCAGCAGTTTACTAGCGGGAGGCCCAGATACGCAGTATTTT

v_gene: TRBV20-1
d_gene: TRBD2
j_gene: TRBJ2-5
abundance: many
CDR3aa: CSASDPSGINQETQYF
CDR3nt: TGCAGTGCTAGTGACCCTAGCGGGATCAACCAAGAGACCCAGTACTTC

v_gene: TRBV2
d_gene: -
j_gene: TRBJ1-5
abundance: few
CDR3aa: CASSGAVLQPQHF
CDR3nt: TGTGCCAGCAGTGGAGCCGTGCTGCAGCCCCAGCATTTT

v_gene: TRBV2
d_gene: TRBD1
j_gene: TRBJ1-5
abundance: many
CDR3aa: CASSEWGQGNQPQHF
CDR3nt: TGTGCCAGCAGTGAATGGGGACAGGGGAATCAGCCCCAGCATTTT

v_gene: TRBV6-2/TRBV6-3
d_gene: TRBD1
j_gene: TRBJ2-2
abundance: many
CDR3aa: CASRPGQGLSGELFF
CDR3nt: TGTGCCAGCAGACCGGGACAGGGCTTAAGCGGGGAGCTGTTTTTT

v_gene: TRBV7-8
d_gene: TRBD1
j_gene: TRBJ1-5
abundance: many
CDR3aa: CASSLEGQALAAQHF
CDR3nt: TGTGCCAGCAGCTTAGAGGGACAGGCCCTCGCGGCCCAGCATTTT

v_gene: TRBV28
d_gene: -
j_gene: TRBJ1-1
abundance: many
CDR3aa: CASLPGFRGGGGAFF
CDR3nt: TGTGCCAGCCTACCGGGGTTTCGAGGCGGAGGAGGAGCTTTCTTT

v_gene: TRBV5-1
d_gene: -
j_gene: TRBJ2-2
abundance: -
CDR3aa: CASSATEPNTGELLF
CDR3nt: TGCGCCAGCAGCGCGACAGAGCCGAACACCGGGGAGCTGCTTTTT

v_gene: TRBV19
d_gene: -
j_gene: TRBJ2-6
abundance: few
CDR3aa: CASSLEAGGGANVLTF
CDR3nt: TGTGCCAGTAGTCTCGAGGCCGGCGGTGGGGCCAACGTCCTGACTTTC

v_gene: TRBV7-9
d_gene: -
j_gene: TRBJ2-3
abundance: many
CDR3aa: CASSPSWGLTDTQYF
CDR3nt: TGTGCCAGCAGCCCATCCTGGGGGTTGACAGATACGCAGTATTTT

v_gene: TRBV5-6
d_gene: -
j_gene: TRBJ2-7
abundance: -
CDR3aa: CASSSPNRNEQYF
CDR3nt: TGTGCCAGCAGCAGCCCCAACCGGAACGAGCAGTACTTC

v_gene: TRBV29-1
d_gene: TRBD1
j_gene: TRBJ1-1
abundance: many
CDR3aa: CSVGDRNTEAFF
CDR3nt: TGCAGCGTTGGGGACAGGAACACTGAAGCTTTCTTT

v_gene: TRBV20-1
d_gene: -
j_gene: TRBJ1-1
abundance: -
CDR3aa: CSAHEGRMSTEAFF
CDR3nt: TGCAGTGCTCATGAGGGGCGGATGAGCACTGAAGCTTTCTTT

v_gene: TRBV28
d_gene: -
j_gene: TRBJ2-5
abundance: many
CDR3aa: CASSYHGAETQYF
CDR3nt: TGTGCCAGCAGTTACCATGGGGCCGAGACCCAGTACTTC

v_gene: TRBV29-1
d_gene: -
j_gene: TRBJ2-6
abundance: -
CDR3aa: CSVSRTDSGANVLTF
CDR3nt: TGCAGCGTTTCTAGGACAGACTCTGGGGCCAACGTCCTGACTTTC

v_gene: TRBV10-2
d_gene: -
j_gene: TRBJ2-1
abundance: -
CDR3aa: CASSESWDMNEQFF
CDR3nt: TGCGCCAGCAGTGAGTCATGGGATATGAATGAGCAGTTCTTC

v_gene: TRBV20-1
d_gene: -
j_gene: TRBJ1-4
abundance: few
CDR3aa: CSGKGKEEKLFF
CDR3nt: TGCAGTGGTAAAGGGAAGGAAGAAAAACTGTTTTTT

v_gene: TRBV7-9
d_gene: -
j_gene: TRBJ2-3
abundance: many
CDR3aa: CASGAGDTQYF
CDR3nt: TGTGCCAGCGGGGCGGGAGATACGCAGTATTTT

v_gene: TRBV14
d_gene: -
j_gene: TRBJ1-1
abundance: -
CDR3aa: CASSLTSGDTEAFF
CDR3nt: TGTGCCAGCAGCCTAACTAGTGGGGACACTGAAGCTTTCTTT

v_gene: TRBV28
d_gene: TRBD1
j_gene: TRBJ1-2
abundance: -
CDR3aa: CASSFGQGDGYTF
CDR3nt: TGTGCCAGCAGTTTTGGGCAGGGGGATGGCTACACCTTC